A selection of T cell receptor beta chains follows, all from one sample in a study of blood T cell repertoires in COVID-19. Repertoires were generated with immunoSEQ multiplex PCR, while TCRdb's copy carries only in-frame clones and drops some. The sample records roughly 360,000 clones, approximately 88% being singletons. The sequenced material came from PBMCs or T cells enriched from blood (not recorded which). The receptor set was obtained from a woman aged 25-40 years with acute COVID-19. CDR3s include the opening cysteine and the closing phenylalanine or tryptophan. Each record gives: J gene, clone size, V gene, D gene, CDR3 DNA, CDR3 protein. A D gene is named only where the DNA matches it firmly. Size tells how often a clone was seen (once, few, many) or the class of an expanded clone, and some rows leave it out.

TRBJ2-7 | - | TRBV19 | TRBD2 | TGTGCCAGCCAGCCGGGACTAGCGGCCGAGCAGTACTTC | CASQPGLAAEQYF
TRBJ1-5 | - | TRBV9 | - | TGTGCCAGCAGCGTAGGTCCGGGTAGCAATCAGCCCCAGCATTTT | CASSVGPGSNQPQHF
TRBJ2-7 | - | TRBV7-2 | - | TGTGCCAGCAGCCTGACGACAGCCAACTCCTACGAGCAGTACTTC | CASSLTTANSYEQYF
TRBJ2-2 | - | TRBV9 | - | TGTGCCAGCAGCGTAAGACAGGACAGCAACACCGGGGAGCTGTTTTTT | CASSVRQDSNTGELFF
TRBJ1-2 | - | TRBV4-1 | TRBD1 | TGCGCCAGCAGCCCCACAGGGGGCTATGGCTACACCTTC | CASSPTGGYGYTF
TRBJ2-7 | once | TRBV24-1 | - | TGTGCCACCAGTGACTCCAAGCTAGGGGGAAGCTCCTACGAGCAGTACTTC | CATSDSKLGGSSYEQYF
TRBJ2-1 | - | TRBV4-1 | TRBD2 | TGCGCCAGCAGCTCCCCGGGACTAGCGGGGGGGCCAAGACACAATGAGCAGTTCTTC | CASSSPGLAGGPRHNEQFF
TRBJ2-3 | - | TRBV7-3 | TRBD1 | TGTGCCAGCAGCTTTACAACCACAGGGGGCGCGGGTGATACGCAGTATTTT | CASSFTTTGGAGDTQYF
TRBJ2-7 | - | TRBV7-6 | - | TGTGCCAGCAGCTTAGTCTACGGCGAGCAGTACTTC | CASSLVYGEQYF
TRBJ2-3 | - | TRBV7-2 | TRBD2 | TGTGCCAGCAGCTTGAGCGGGGGCGCCACATATACGCAGTATTTT | CASSLSGGATYTQYF
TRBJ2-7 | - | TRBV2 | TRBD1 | TGTGCCAGCAGCATAAACCCGGGACAGGTCTTGGTGCAGTACTTC | CASSINPGQVLVQYF
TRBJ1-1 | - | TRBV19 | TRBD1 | TGTGCCAGTAGTGTCCTAGGGGGCATCGGCACTGAAGCTTTCTTT | CASSVLGGIGTEAFF
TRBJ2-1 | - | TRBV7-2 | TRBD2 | TGTGCCAGCAGCGTAGCGGGGGCCCTTTTACTCCGCTCCTACAATGAGCAGTTCTTC | CASSVAGALLLRSYNEQFF
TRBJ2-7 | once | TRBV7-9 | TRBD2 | TGTGCCAGCAGCCGTACCGGACTAGCGGACTACGAGCAGTACTTC | CASSRTGLADYEQYF
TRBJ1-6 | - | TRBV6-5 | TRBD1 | TGTGCCAGCAGCCCCAGGACAGGGAATAATTCACCCCTCCACTTT | CASSPRTGNNSPLHF
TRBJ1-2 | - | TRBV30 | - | TGTGCCTGGAGATCACTGGGGGGCTATGGCTACACCTTC | CAWRSLGGYGYTF
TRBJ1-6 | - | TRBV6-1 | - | TGTGCCAGCAGTGAGGGAGGAGGAGATTCACCCCTCCACTTT | CASSEGGGDSPLHF
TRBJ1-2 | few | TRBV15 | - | TGTGCCACCAGCAAAGGGGGGGATGGCTACACCTTC | CATSKGGDGYTF
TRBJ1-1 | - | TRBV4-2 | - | TGTGCCAGCAGCCAAGGGTTAGAGAGGATGAACACTGAAGCTTTCTTT | CASSQGLERMNTEAFF
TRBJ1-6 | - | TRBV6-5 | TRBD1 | TGTGCCACTGCTTCGCAGGGGGCATCACCCCTCCACTTT | CATASQGASPLHF
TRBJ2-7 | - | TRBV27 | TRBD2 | TGTGCCAGCGGCGGACTAGCGAGCTACGAGCAGTACTTC | CASGGLASYEQYF
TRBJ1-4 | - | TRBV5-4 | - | TGTGCCAGCAGCCCAGGATTGGGAGGGAGTGACGAAAAACTGTTTTTT | CASSPGLGGSDEKLFF
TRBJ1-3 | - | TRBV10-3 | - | TGTGCCATCAGTGAGTCGGGGGGTTCGGGAAACACCATATATTTT | CAISESGGSGNTIYF
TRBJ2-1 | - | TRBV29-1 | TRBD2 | TGCAGCGTTCCCGGACTAGCGGGGGGGCCGGGTGAGCAGTTCTTC | CSVPGLAGGPGEQFF
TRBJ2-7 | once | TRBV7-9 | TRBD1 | TGTGCCAGCAGCCTTCGACCGGGACAGGGGACGTACTTC | CASSLRPGQGTYF
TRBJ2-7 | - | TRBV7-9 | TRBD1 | TGTGCCAGCACCCCGGGACAGGGATTCGAGCAGTACTTC | CASTPGQGFEQYF
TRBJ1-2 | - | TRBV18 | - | TGTGCCAGCTCACCGGACAAGTTGGGGGGCTACACCTTC | CASSPDKLGGYTF
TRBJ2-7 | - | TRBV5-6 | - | TGTGCCAGCGAGGACAGTTCCTACGAGCAGTACTTC | CASEDSSYEQYF
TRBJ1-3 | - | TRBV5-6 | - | TGTGCCAGCAGCCCTTTGAGGGTCGGGAGGGTCTCTGGAAACACCATATATTTT | CASSPLRVGRVSGNTIYF
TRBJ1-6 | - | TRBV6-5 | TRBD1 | TGTGCCAGCACCAGAAGACAGGGTGGTAGTTCACCCCTCCACTTT | CASTRRQGGSSPLHF
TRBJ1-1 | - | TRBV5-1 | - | TGCGCCAGCAGCCCGGGTCTGAACACTGAAGCTTTCTTT | CASSPGLNTEAFF
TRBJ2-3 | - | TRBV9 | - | TGTGCCAGCAGCGTAGAGGTGGGAGCTACGCAGTATTTT | CASSVEVGATQYF
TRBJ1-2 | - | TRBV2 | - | TGTGCCAGCAGCCCCGGACAATTTGGCTACACCTTC | CASSPGQFGYTF
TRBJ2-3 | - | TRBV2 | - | TGTGCCAGCCCTAGGAGGGGCTTTGAAACTAGCACAGATACGCAGTATTTT | CASPRRGFETSTDTQYF
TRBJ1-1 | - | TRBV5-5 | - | TGTGCCAGCAGCTTTAAAGGGACGGGGGACGCTTTCTTT | CASSFKGTGDAFF
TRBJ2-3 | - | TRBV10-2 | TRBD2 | TGCGCCAGCAGTTACCAAACGGGGGGAAGCACAGATACGCAGTATTTT | CASSYQTGGSTDTQYF
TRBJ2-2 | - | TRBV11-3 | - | TGTGCCAGCAGCTTAGGAACAAAGGGGGTCACCGGGGAGCTGTTTTTT | CASSLGTKGVTGELFF
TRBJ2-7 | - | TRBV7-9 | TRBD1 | TGTGCCAGCAGCGGGGCGAGGACAGGCTTTATCTACGAGCAGTACTTC | CASSGARTGFIYEQYF
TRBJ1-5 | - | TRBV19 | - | TGTGCCAGTAGCCCAGTGGACACCCGAAATCAGCCCCAGCATTTT | CASSPVDTRNQPQHF
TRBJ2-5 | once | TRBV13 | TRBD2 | TGTGCCAGCAGCCTAGGAGCGGGGGGGCCAGAGACCCAGTACTTC | CASSLGAGGPETQYF
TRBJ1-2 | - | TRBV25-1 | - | TGTGCCAGCAGTGAATACAGGGAGGCTAACTATGGCTACACCTTC | CASSEYREANYGYTF
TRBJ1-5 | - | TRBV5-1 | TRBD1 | TGCGCCAGCAGCGCAGGACAGGGGGCTCAGCCCCAGCATTTT | CASSAGQGAQPQHF
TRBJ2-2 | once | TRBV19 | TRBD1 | TGTGCCAGTAGTATCCGGACAGGGGCGAACACCGGGGAGCTGTTTTTT | CASSIRTGANTGELFF
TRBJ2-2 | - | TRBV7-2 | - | TGTGCCAGCAGCTTCTCCAGGGGTGGGCCGGGCAACACCGGGGAGCTGTTTTTT | CASSFSRGGPGNTGELFF
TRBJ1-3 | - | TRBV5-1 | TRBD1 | TGCGCCAGCAGCTCAGGACAGGGCTCTGGAAACACCATATATTTT | CASSSGQGSGNTIYF
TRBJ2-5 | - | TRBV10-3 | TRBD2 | TGTGCCATCAGTGCTGGCGGGGGGCTCGTGGAGACCCAGTACTTC | CAISAGGGLVETQYF
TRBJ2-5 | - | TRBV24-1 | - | TGTGCCACCAGTGATTCTCGCGGGGCGGGTGAGACCCAGTACTTC | CATSDSRGAGETQYF
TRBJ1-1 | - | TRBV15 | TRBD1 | TGTGCCACCAGCAGAGTTCATCTTGTGACAGGGGATACTGAAGCTTTCTTT | CATSRVHLVTGDTEAFF
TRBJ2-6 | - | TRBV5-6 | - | TGTGCCAGCAGCTTGGGGGGGCAGGCCCTCTCTGGGGCCAACGTCCTGACTTTC | CASSLGGQALSGANVLTF
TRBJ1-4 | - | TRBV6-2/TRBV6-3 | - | TGTGCCAGCAGTTACTTGGCATCAACTAATGAAAAACTGTTTTTT | CASSYLASTNEKLFF
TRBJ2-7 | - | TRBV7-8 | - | TGTGCCAGCAGCTCGCGGACAGCACCCTACGAGCAGTACTTC | CASSSRTAPYEQYF
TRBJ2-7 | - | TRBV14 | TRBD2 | TGTGCCAGCAGCCCGTCCGGAGCGGGGGGCTTCACTTCCTACGAGCAGTACTTC | CASSPSGAGGFTSYEQYF
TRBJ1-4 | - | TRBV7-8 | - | TGTGCCAGCAGCTTAGGCGGGGGACATGAAAAACTGTTTTTT | CASSLGGGHEKLFF
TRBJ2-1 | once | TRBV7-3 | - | TGTGCCAGCAGCTTAGGAGTATGGGGGGGCTACGACAATGAGCAGTTCTTC | CASSLGVWGGYDNEQFF
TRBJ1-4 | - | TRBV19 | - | TGTGCCAGTAGCGCCGAGACTAATGAAAAACTGTTTTTT | CASSAETNEKLFF
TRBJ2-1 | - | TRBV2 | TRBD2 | TGTGCCAGCAGCGCTAGCGGGGGGTCCTACAATGAGCAGTTCTTC | CASSASGGSYNEQFF
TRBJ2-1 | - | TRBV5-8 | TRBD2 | TGTGCCAGCAGCTTGTTCGCGGGGGGGAAACATGAGCAGTTCTTC | CASSLFAGGKHEQFF
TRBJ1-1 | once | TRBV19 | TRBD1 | TGTGCCAGTAGTATCCCAAGACAGGGGGCTCCCACTGAAGCTTTCTTT | CASSIPRQGAPTEAFF
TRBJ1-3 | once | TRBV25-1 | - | TGTGCCAGCAGTGAAAGCTCTGGTGGAGGCACCATATATTTT | CASSESSGGGTIYF